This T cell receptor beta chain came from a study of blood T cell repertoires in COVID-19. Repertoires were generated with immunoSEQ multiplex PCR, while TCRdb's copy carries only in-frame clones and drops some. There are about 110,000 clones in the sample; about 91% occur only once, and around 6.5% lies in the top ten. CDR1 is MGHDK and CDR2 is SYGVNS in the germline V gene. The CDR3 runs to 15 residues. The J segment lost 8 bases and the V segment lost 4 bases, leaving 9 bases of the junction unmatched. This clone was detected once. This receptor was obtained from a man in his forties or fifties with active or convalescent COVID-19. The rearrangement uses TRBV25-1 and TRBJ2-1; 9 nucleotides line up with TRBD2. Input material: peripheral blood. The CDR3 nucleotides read TGTGCCAGCAGTGCATATAGCGGGAGTGGCGATGAGCAGTTCTTC. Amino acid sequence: CASSAYSGSGDEQFF.